One and the same sample provided the 14 T cell receptor beta chains below, sequenced in a study of cytomegalovirus exposure and HLA in healthy donors. The PCR made use of 60 Vbeta and 13 Jbeta primers. TCRdb's copy holds only in-frame clones and misses some; the assay was immunoSEQ multiplex PCR. The data contain about 67,000 clones, roughly two thirds of them seen just once; the ten biggest clones take up approximately 2.2%. The sample was PBMCs. The receptors here all came from a woman under 40 in good health and CMV-seronegative.

The chain combines TRBV7-2 with TRBJ1-1; D gene ambiguous. Germline V gene sequence: CDR1 SGHTA, CDR2 FQGNSA. V was pared by 3 bases and J by 0 bases, with 2 bases between. The CDR3 is 12 residues long. The CDR3 DNA reads as TGTGCCAGCAGCTTCTTGAACACTGAAGCTTTCTTT. Residues: CASSFLNTEAFF.

V gene TRBV4-1 combines with J gene TRBJ1-5; the D is unclear. V was shortened by 7 bases and J by 9 bases, with 16 bases between the two germline ends. The length of the CDR3 is 13 residues. Per the germline V gene, CDR1 is MGHRA and CDR2 is YSYEKL. CDR3 nucleotide sequence: TGCGCCAGCAAAGAGGGCGTAGGGATGCCCCAGCATTTT. Its protein is CASKEGVGMPQHF.

The chain couples TRBV4-2 to TRBJ1-5; no clear D. CDR1 and CDR2 (germline): LGHNA, YNFKEQ. This CDR3 has 15 residues. The V and J ends lost 1 base and 4 bases respectively, with 11 bases between them. Here the CDR3 reads CASSQVVSLNQPQHF. The CDR3 region has the DNA TGTGCCAGCAGCCAAGTGGTAAGCCTGAATCAGCCCCAGCATTTT.

J is TRBJ1-6 and V is TRBV1; the table names TRBD1, a call not compared with the DNA. TRBV1 has pseudogene status. This CDR3 spans 21 amino acids. This CDR3 is CTSSRIDREKTGGINNSPLHF. CDR3 in DNA: TGCACCAGCAGCCGCATCGACCGAGAGAAGACAGGGGGCATTAATAATTCACCCCTCCACTTT.

This rearrangement joins TRBV29-1 to TRBJ2-2; maybe TRBD1 (6 bases). The V end was cut by 1 base, the J end by 6 bases, with 18 bases between. The CDR3 is made up of 16 amino acids. Germline CDR1 is SQVTM and CDR2 is ANQGSEA. This chain's CDR3 is CSVEGGSGTPSGELFF. CDR3 DNA sequence: TGCAGCGTTGAAGGAGGGTCCGGGACACCTTCCGGGGAGCTGTTTTTT.

This chain links TRBV6-6 with TRBJ1-1; TRBD1 aligns across 9 bases. Trimming took 5 bases from V and 1 from J; bases not matched to a gene: 5. The CDR3 contains 15 residues. Germline CDR1 and CDR2: MNHNY and SVGAGI (reference sequence). The CDR3 nucleotides read TGTGCCAGCAGTGCGTGGACAGGGGAGAACACTGAAGCTTTCTTT. Residues: CASSAWTGENTEAFF.

The CDR3 is CASSPGRNQPQHF. The CDR3 DNA is TGTGCCAGCAGCCCTGGGAGAAATCAGCCCCAGCATTTT. The chain carries TRBV6-5 and TRBJ1-5; no clear D gene. V was trimmed by 6 bases and J by 4 bases, leaving 10 bases between them. Germline CDR1 is MNHEY and CDR2 is SVGAGI. The CDR3 consists of 13 residues.

This rearrangement joins TRBV1 to TRBJ2-2; the table names TRBD1, a call not compared with the DNA. TRBV1 is a documented pseudogene. This CDR3 has 17 residues. This CDR3 reads CTSSPRPWGQNTGELFF. In nucleotides, the CDR3 is TGCACCAGCAGCCCCCGACCGTGGGGCCAGAACACCGGGGAGCTGTTTTTT.

This clone was seen only a few times. The chain employs TRBV5-1 and TRBJ1-6; unclear D gene. Trimming pared 0 bases from V and 7 bases from J, leaving 5 bases between. The CDR3 has 13 amino acids. Looked up from germline, CDR1 is SGHRS and CDR2 is YFSETQ. CDR3 DNA: TGCGCCAGCAGCTTGGTTAGCAATTCACCCCTCCACTTT. Its protein product is CASSLVSNSPLHF.

The table lists this clone with a few counts. This chain uses TRBV13 with TRBJ2-1; 12 positions match TRBD2. Germline CDR1 PRHDT, CDR2 FYEKMQ (reference sequence). This CDR3 spans 19 amino acids. Trimming cost V 1 base and J 0 bases; bases outside gene matches: 7. CDR3 nucleotides: TGTGCCAGCAGCTTAGAGACTAGCGGGGGCCATAGCTCCTACAATGAGCAGTTCTTC. It translates to CASSLETSGGHSSYNEQFF. Full variable domain (rest looked up from reference TRBV13 and TRBJ2-1): AAGVIQSPRHLIKEKRETATLKCYPIPRHDTVYWYQQGPGQDPQFLISFYEKMQSDKGSIPDRFSAQQFSDYHSELNMSSLELGDSALYFCASSLETSGGHSSYNEQFFGPGTRLTVL.

The CDR3 DNA is TGTGCCATCAGTGAGTCGAGTAGTCGAGGTGGCTACACCTTC. Its protein is CAISESSSRGGYTF. This sequence joins TRBV10-3 and TRBJ1-2; D is unresolved. CDR3 length equals 14 residues. CDR1 is ENHRY, CDR2 SYGVKD, per germline. V was trimmed by 0 bases and J by 7 bases, leaving 12 bases between them.

This chain links TRBV28 with TRBJ2-7; 8 bases are shared with TRBD1. Germline CDR1 and CDR2: MDHEN and SYDVKM. The CDR3 runs 14 residues. The junction had 3 bases not matched to a gene; V was cut back by 3 bases and J by 2 bases. The CDR3 region has the DNA TGTGCCAGCAGTTTGACGGGACAGGCCTACGAGCAGTACTTC. Translated: CASSLTGQAYEQYF.

The genes are TRBV9 and TRBJ2-3; weak D call: TRBD2 (6 bases). The CDR3 contains 14 residues. Trimming cost V 3 bases and J 4 bases, with 12 bases left between them. Germline CDR1 reads SGDLS; CDR2 reads YYNGEE. CDR3 protein: CASSASWGADTQYF. CDR3 sequence (DNA): TGTGCCAGCAGCGCCAGTTGGGGGGCAGATACGCAGTATTTT.

The V gene is TRBV7-9, the J gene TRBJ2-2; TRBD1 aligns across 8 bases. V was pared by 5 bases and J by 4 bases, with 6 bases of the junction left unmatched. This CDR3 comprises 15 residues. Germline lookup yields CDR1 SEHNR and CDR2 FQNEAQ (reference sequence). CDR3 loop: CASSLGQVGTGELFF. In nucleotides, the CDR3 is TGTGCCAGCAGCCTGGGACAGGTTGGCACCGGGGAGCTGTTTTTT.